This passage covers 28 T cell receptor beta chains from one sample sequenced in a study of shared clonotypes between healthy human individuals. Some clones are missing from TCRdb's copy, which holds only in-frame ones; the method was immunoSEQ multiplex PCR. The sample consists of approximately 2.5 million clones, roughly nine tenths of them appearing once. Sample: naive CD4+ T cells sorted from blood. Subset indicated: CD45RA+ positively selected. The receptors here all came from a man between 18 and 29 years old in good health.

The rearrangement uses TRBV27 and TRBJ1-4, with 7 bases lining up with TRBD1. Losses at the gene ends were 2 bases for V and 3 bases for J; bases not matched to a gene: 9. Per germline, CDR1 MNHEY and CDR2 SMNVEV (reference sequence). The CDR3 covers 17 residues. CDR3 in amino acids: CASSLKGYGTANEKLFF. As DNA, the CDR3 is TGTGCCAGCAGTTTAAAGGGGTATGGGACAGCTAATGAAAAACTGTTTTTT. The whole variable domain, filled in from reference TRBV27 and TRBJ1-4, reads EAQVTQNPRYLITVTGKKLTVTCSQNMNHEYMSWYRQDPGLGLRQIYYSMNVEVTDKGDVPEGYKVSRKEKRNFPLILESPSPNQTSLYFCASSLKGYGTANEKLFFGSGTQLSVL.

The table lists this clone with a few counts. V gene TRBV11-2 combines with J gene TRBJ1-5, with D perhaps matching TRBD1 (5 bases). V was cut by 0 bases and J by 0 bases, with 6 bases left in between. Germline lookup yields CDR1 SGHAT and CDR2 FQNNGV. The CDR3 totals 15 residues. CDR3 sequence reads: CASSLDRVSNQPQHF. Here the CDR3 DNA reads TGTGCCAGCAGCTTAGACAGGGTTAGCAATCAGCCCCAGCATTTT.

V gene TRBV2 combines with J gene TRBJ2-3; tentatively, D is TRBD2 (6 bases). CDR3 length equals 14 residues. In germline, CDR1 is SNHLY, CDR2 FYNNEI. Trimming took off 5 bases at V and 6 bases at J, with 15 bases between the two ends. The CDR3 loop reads CASSKPGERDTQYF. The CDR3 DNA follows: TGTGCCAGCAGTAAGCCGGGGGAGAGGGATACGCAGTATTTT.

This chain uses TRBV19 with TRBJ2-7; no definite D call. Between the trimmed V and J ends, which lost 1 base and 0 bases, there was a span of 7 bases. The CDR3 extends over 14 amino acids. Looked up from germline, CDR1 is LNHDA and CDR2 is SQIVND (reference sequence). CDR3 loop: CASSIGPTSYEQYF. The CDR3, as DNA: TGTGCCAGTAGTATAGGACCGACCTCCTACGAGCAGTACTTC.

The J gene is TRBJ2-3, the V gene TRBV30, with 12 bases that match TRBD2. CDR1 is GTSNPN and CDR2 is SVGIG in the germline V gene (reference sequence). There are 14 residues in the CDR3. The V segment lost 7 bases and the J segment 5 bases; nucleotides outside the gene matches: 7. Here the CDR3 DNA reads TGTGCCTCGAGGACTAGCGGGATATTAGATACGCAGTATTTT. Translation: CASRTSGILDTQYF.

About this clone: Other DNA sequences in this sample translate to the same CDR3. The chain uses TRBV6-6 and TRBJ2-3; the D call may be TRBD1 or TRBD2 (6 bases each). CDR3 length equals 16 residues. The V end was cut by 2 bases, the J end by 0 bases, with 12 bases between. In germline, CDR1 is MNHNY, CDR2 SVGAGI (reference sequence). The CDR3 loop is CASSYGRGPSTDTQYF. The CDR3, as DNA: TGTGCCAGCAGTTACGGACGGGGGCCTAGCACAGATACGCAGTATTTT.

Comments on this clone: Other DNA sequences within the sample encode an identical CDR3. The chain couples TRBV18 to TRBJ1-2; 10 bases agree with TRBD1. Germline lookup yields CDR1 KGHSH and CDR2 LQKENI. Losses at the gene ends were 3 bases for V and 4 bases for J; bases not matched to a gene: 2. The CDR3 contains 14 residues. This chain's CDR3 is CASSPRQGAYGYTF. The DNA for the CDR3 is TGTGCCAGCTCACCTCGACAGGGGGCCTATGGCTACACCTTC.

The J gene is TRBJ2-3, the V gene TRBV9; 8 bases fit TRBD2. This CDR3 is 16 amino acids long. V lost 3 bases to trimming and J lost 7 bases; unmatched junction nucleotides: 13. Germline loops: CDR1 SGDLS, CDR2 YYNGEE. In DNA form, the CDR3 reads TGTGCCAGCAGCGCCCCAAAAGCGGGAGCATCAAATACGCAGTATTTT. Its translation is CASSAPKAGASNTQYF.

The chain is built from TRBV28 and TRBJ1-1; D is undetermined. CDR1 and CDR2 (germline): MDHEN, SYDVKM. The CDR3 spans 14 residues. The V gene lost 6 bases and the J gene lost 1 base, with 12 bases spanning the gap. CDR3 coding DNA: TGTGCCAGCAGCCTTTTGGACCCGAACACTGAAGCTTTCTTT. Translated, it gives CASSLLDPNTEAFF.

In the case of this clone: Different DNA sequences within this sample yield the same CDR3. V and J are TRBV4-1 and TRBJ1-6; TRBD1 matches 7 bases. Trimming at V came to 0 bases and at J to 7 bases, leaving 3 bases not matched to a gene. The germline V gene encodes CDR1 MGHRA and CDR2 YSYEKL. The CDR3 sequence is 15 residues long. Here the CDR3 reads CASSQDRQGNSPLHF. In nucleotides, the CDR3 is TGCGCCAGCAGCCAAGATCGACAGGGAAATTCACCCCTCCACTTT.

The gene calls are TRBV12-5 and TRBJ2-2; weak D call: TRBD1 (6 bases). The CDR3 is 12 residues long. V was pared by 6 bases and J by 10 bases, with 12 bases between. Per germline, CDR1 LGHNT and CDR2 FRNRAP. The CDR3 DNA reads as TGTGCTAGTGGGACCGGACAGTCGGAGCTGTTTTTT. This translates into CASGTGQSELFF.

CDR3 residues: CASIRRANSPLHF. As DNA, the CDR3 is TGTGCCAGCATTAGACGGGCGAATTCACCCCTCCACTTT. This chain joins TRBV28 and TRBJ1-6; D gene uncertain. The germline V gene has CDR1 MDHEN and CDR2 SYDVKM. There are 13 residues in the CDR3. Deletions cut 7 bases from V and 7 bases from J, with 11 bases between.

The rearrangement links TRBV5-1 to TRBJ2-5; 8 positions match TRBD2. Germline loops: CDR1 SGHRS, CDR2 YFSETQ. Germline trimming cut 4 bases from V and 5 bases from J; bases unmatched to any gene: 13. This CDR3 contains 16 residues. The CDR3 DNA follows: TGCGCCAGCAGCGCACCGACGGGGGGGGTCGGGGAGACCCAGTACTTC. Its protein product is CASSAPTGGVGETQYF.

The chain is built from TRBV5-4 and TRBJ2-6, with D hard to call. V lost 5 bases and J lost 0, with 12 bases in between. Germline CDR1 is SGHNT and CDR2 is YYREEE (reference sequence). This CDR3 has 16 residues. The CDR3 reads CASRSGPLSGANVLTF. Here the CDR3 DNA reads TGTGCCAGCAGATCCGGGCCTCTCTCTGGGGCCAACGTCCTGACTTTC.

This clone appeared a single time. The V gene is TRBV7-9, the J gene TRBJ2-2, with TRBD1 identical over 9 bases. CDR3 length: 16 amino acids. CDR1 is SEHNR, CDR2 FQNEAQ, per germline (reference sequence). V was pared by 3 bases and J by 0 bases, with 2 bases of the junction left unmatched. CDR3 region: CASSFGQGSNTGELFF. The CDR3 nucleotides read TGTGCCAGCAGCTTTGGACAGGGGTCGAACACCGGGGAGCTGTTTTTT.

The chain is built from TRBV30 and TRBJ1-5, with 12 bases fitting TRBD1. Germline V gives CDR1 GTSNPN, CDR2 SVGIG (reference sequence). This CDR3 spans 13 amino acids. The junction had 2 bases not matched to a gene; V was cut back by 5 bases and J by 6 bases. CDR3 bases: TGTGCCTGGGGGGACAGGGGGCGTCAGCCCCAGCATTTT. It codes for CAWGDRGRQPQHF.

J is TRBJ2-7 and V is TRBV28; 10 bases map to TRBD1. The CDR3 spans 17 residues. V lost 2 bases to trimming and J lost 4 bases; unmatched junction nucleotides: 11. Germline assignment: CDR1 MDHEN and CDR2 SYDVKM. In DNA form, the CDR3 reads TGTGCCAGCAGTTTAGTGGTTGGGACAGGGGAGGGATACGAGCAGTACTTC. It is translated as CASSLVVGTGEGYEQYF.

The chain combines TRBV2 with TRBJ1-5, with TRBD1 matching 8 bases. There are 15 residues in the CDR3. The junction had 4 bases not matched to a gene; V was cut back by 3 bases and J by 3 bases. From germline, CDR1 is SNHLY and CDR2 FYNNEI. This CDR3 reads CASSDRGLNNQPQHF. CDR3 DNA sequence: TGTGCCAGCAGTGACAGGGGGCTGAACAATCAGCCCCAGCATTTT.

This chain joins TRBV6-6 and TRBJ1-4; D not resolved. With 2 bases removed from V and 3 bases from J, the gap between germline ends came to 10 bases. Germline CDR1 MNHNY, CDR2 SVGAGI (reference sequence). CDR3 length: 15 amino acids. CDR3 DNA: TGTGCCAGCAGTTACCCGGGGAGCCCTAATGAAAAACTGTTTTTT. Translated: CASSYPGSPNEKLFF.

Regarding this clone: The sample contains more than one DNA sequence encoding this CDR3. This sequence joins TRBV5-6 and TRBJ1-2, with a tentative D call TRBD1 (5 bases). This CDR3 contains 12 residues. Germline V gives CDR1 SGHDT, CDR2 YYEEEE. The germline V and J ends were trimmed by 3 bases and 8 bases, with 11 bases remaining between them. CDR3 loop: CASSWGPRGYTF. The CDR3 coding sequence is TGTGCCAGCAGCTGGGGCCCTAGGGGCTACACCTTC.

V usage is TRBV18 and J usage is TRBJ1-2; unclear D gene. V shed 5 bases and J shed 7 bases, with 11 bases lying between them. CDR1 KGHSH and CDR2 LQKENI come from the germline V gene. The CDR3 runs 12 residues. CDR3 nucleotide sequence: TGTGCCAGCTCAGCCGCCGAGGGTGGCTACACCTTC. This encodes CASSAAEGGYTF.

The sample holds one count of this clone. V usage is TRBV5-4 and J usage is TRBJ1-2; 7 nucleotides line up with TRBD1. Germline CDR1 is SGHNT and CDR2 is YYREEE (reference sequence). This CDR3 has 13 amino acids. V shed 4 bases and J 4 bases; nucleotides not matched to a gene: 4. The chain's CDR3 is CASSSHRGYGYTF. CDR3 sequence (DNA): TGTGCCAGCAGCAGTCACAGGGGCTATGGCTACACCTTC.

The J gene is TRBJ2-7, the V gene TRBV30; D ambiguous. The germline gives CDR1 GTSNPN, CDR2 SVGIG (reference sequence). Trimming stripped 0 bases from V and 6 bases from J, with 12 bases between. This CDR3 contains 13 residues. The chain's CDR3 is CAWSVRQDGEQYF. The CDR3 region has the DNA TGTGCCTGGAGTGTACGTCAGGACGGCGAGCAGTACTTC.

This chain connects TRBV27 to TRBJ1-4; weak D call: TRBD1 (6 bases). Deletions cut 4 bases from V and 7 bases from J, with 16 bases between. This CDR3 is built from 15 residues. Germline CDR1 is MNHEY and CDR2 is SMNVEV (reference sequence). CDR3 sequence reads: CASSSGQSRGEKLFF. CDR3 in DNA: TGTGCCAGCAGTTCCGGACAGTCTCGCGGTGAAAAACTGTTTTTT.

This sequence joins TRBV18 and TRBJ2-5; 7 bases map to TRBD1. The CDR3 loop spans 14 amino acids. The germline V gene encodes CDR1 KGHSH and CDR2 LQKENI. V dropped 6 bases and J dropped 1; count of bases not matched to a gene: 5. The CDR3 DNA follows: TGTGCCAGCTCCCCCCGGGACAGCCAAGAGACCCAGTACTTC. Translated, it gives CASSPRDSQETQYF.

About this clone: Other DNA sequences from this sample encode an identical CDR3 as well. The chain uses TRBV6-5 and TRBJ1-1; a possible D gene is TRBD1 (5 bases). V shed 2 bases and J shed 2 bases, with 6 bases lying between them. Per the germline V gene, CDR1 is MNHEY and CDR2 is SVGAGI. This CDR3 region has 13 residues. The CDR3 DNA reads TGTGCCAGCAGTTACGGGGGAAACACTGAAGCTTTCTTT. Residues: CASSYGGNTEAFF.

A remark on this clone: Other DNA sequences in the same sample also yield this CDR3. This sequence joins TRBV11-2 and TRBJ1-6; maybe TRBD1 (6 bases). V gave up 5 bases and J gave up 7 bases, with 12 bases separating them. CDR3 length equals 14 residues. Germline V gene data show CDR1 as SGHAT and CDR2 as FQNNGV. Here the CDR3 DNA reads TGTGCCAGCAGCCCACAGGGCCCCAATTCACCCCTCCACTTT. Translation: CASSPQGPNSPLHF.

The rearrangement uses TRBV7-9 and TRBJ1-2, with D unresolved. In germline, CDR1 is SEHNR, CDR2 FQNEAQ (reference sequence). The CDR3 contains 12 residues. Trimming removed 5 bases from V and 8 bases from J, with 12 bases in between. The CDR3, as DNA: TGTGCCAGCAGCCACCCCGATGGGGGCTACACCTTC. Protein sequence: CASSHPDGGYTF.